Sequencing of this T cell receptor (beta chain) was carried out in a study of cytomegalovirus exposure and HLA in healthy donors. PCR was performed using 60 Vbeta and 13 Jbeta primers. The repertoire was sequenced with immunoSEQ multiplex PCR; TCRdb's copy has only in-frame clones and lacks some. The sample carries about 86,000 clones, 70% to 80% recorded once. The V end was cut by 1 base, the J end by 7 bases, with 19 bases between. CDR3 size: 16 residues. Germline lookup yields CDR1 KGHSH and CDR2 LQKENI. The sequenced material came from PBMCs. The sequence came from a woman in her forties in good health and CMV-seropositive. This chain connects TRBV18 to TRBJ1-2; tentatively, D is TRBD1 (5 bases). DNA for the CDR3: TGTGCCAGCTCACCACGAATAGCAGGGCCCTCGGGTGGCTACACCTTC. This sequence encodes CASSPRIAGPSGGYTF.